This TCR beta chain was identified during a study of blood T cell repertoires in COVID-19. Clones were read by immunoSEQ multiplex PCR, and TCRdb kept only the in-frame ones, dropping some. The data contain 400,000 to 450,000 clones, 89% of them seen just once; the ten biggest clones take up 1.5% to 1.8%. Germline V gives CDR1 MNHEY, CDR2 SMNVEV (reference sequence). Trimming left V 6 bases short and J 4 bases short, with 19 bases between. The CDR3 covers 15 residues. The chain is built from TRBV27 and TRBJ2-7; tentatively, D is TRBD1 (7 bases). Sequencing used peripheral blood. This sequence was found in a woman aged 40-49 years with COVID-19, enrolled during active disease. The CDR3 here is CASRSAAQGRYEQYF. DNA of the CDR3: TGTGCCAGCAGGTCAGCCGCACAGGGGAGGTACGAGCAGTACTTC.